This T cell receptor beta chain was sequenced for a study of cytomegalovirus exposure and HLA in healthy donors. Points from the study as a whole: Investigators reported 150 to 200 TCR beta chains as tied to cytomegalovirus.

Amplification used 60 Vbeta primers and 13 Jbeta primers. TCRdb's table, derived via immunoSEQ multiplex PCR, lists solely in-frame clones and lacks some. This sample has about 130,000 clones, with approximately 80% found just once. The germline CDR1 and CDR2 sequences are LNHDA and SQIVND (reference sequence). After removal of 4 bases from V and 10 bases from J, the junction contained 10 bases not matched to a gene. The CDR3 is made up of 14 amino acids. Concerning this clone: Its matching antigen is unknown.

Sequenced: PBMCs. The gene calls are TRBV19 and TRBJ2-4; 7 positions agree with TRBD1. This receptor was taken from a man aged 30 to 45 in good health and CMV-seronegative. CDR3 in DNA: TGTGCCAGTAGTAAGCCACAGGGGCTGGGGATTCAGTACTTC. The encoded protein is CASSKPQGLGIQYF.